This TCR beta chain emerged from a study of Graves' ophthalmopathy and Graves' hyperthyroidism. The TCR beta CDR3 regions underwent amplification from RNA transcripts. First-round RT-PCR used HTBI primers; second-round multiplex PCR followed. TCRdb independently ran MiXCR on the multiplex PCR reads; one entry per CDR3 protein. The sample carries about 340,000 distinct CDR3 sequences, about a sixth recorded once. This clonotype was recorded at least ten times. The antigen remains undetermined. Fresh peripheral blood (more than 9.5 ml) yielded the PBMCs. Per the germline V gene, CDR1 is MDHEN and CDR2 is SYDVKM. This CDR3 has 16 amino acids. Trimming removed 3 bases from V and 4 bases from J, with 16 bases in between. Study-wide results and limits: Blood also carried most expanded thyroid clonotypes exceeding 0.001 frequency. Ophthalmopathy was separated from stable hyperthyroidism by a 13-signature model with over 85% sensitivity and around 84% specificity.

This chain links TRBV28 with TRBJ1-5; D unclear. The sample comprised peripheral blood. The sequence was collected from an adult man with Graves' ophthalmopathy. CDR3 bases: TGTGCCAGCAGTTTCCACCCGGCCGGATTTAATCAGCCCCAGCATTTT. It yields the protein CASSFHPAGFNQPQHF.